A single sample gave rise to the 3 T cell receptor beta chains below, sequenced in a study of spatial heterogeneity in lung cancer (dated by TCRdb to about 2019). This specimen's time point label, interpreted: sample taken at primary tumor resection. Without any cell sorting, TCR sequencing was performed on whole RNA extracted either from tumor and nontumor lung tissue or from cryopreserved PBMC samples. The library was built by means of 5' RACE. Sequenced using a NextSeq 500. In TCRdb, the public reads were trimmed at Q25 with fastp and aligned with MiXCR, with productive beta chains retained. Each record represents a unique CDR3 protein, reported with the most common genes and DNA among its rows. The sample table lists some 47,000 distinct CDR3 sequences, more than 6.5% of them with a count of one. Clones ranked in the top ten supply approximately 2.6% of the sample. The sequenced sample was PBMCs, obtained at surgery. These receptors originate from a female donor with early-stage non-small cell lung cancer.

This chain connects TRBV6-1 to TRBJ2-1; D is undetermined. Germline CDR1 and CDR2: MNHNS and SASEGT. The V gene lost 3 bases and the J gene lost 10 bases, with 7 bases spanning the gap. This CDR3 comprises 11 residues. The CDR3, as DNA: TGTGCCAGCAGTGATATACGAGAGCAGTTCTTC. Its translation is CASSDIREQFF.

The chain uses TRBV7-2 and TRBJ2-1, with D perhaps matching TRBD1 or TRBD2 (6 bases each). Trimming took off 7 bases at V and 6 bases at J, with 16 bases between the two ends. The CDR3 is 14 amino acids. Germline V lookup: CDR1 SGHTA, CDR2 FQGNSA. Written as DNA, the CDR3 is TGTGCCAGCATCAAAGGGGGGTTAATCAATGAGCAGTTCTTC. Amino acid sequence: CASIKGGLINEQFF.

Note on this clonotype: One end of the junction does not line up with germline, which may come from a read error. The V and J genes are TRBV15 and TRBJ2-3; D is unclear. The CDR3 sequence is 14 residues long. The germline V gene encodes CDR1 LNHNV and CDR2 YYDKDF (reference sequence). The CDR3 coding sequence is TGTGCCACCAACAGAGATGCCACCACAGATACGCAGTATTTT. This translates into CATNRDATTDTQYF.